These 7 T cell receptor beta chains were sequenced from one sample in a study of cytomegalovirus exposure and HLA in healthy donors. Here immunoSEQ multiplex PCR was the method, and the copy in TCRdb shows in-frame clones only, minus some. The sample records about 200,000 clones, 80% to 90% being singletons. The sample was PBMCs. The receptors originated from a woman in her twenties or thirties in good health and CMV-seronegative.

This chain uses TRBV5-6 with TRBJ2-1; 11 bases map to TRBD2. The V gene's germline CDR1 is SGHDT and CDR2 YYEEEE. Trimming cost V 4 bases and J 3 bases; bases outside gene matches: 6. The CDR3 runs to 16 residues. The CDR3 spells CASSPGTSGYYNEQFF. CDR3 sequence (DNA): TGTGCCAGCAGCCCTGGGACTAGCGGATACTACAATGAGCAGTTCTTC.

In this sample, this clone turned up once. The chain employs TRBV7-2 and TRBJ2-7; D might be TRBD2 (5 bases). The CDR3 is 14 amino acids. Trimming cost V 10 bases and J 0 bases, with 16 bases left between them. Germline CDR1 is SGHTA and CDR2 is FQGNSA. The DNA for the CDR3 is TGTGCCACCCGGGGTGGGCCAAGCTCCTACGAGCAGTACTTC. It codes for CATRGGPSSYEQYF.

V and J are TRBV29-1 and TRBJ2-1; 8 bases match TRBD2. Trimming cost V 5 bases and J 2 bases; bases outside gene matches: 11. CDR3 length equals 16 residues. Looked up from germline, CDR1 is SQVTM and CDR2 is ANQGSEA. The CDR3 is CSVSKGVAGPYNEQFF. The CDR3 DNA is TGCAGCGTTAGCAAGGGGGTAGCGGGGCCCTACAATGAGCAGTTCTTC.

The chain carries TRBV5-1 and TRBJ1-5; D is ambiguous. CDR1 is SGHRS and CDR2 is YFSETQ in the germline V gene. V lost 0 bases and J 2 bases, leaving 9 bases between the germline ends. The CDR3 has 15 residues. This chain's CDR3 is CASSLEYGGNQPQHF. CDR3 sequence (DNA): TGCGCCAGCAGCTTGGAGTACGGGGGCAATCAGCCCCAGCATTTT.

Remarks on this clone: Other DNA sequences of this sample code for an identical CDR3. The chain employs TRBV29-1 and TRBJ2-7; a possible D gene is TRBD1 (6 bases). Germline values: CDR1 SQVTM, CDR2 ANQGSEA. V dropped 1 base and J dropped 0 bases, with 10 bases sitting between them. The CDR3 is 14 residues long. CDR3 DNA: TGCAGCGTTGAAGGGACAGTAGGCTCCTACGAGCAGTACTTC. Translated, it gives CSVEGTVGSYEQYF.

The V call is TRBV2, the J call TRBJ2-1, with 7 bases that match TRBD1. The CDR3 sequence is 15 residues long. J gave up 1 base and V 5 bases, and 5 bases lay outside the gene matches. Germline values: CDR1 SNHLY, CDR2 FYNNEI. The CDR3 DNA is TGTGCCAGCAGTCGAGACAGGGCTTCCTACAATGAGCAGTTCTTC. Residues: CASSRDRASYNEQFF. Full variable domain (outside the CDR3, taken from reference TRBV2 and TRBJ2-1): EPEVTQTPSHQVTQMGQEVILRCVPISNHLYFYWYRQILGQKVEFLVSFYNNEISEKSEIFDDQFSVERPDGSNFTLKIRSTKLEDSAMYFCASSRDRASYNEQFFGPGTRLTVL.

This chain joins TRBV5-6 and TRBJ2-5, with 9 bases aligning to TRBD2. CDR1 is SGHDT, CDR2 YYEEEE, per germline. J gave up 4 bases and V 5 bases, and 6 bases lay outside the gene matches. This CDR3 region has 14 residues. The CDR3 here is CASSWGTSSETQYF. The CDR3 nucleotides read TGTGCCAGCAGTTGGGGGACTAGCTCAGAGACCCAGTACTTC.